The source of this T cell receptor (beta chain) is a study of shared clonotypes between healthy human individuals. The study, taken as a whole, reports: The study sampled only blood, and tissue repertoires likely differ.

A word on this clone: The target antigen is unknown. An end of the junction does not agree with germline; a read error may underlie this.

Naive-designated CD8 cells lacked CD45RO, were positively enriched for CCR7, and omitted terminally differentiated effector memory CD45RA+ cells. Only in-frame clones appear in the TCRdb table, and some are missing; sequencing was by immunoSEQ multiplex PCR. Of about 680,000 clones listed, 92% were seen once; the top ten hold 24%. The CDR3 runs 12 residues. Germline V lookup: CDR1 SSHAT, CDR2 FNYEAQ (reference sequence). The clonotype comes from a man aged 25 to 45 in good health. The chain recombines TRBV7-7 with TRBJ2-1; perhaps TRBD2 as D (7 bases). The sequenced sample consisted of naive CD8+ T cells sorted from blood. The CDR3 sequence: CASSPRGGEQFF. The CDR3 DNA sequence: TGTGCTAGCAGCCCGAGGGGGGGGGAGCAGTTCTTC.